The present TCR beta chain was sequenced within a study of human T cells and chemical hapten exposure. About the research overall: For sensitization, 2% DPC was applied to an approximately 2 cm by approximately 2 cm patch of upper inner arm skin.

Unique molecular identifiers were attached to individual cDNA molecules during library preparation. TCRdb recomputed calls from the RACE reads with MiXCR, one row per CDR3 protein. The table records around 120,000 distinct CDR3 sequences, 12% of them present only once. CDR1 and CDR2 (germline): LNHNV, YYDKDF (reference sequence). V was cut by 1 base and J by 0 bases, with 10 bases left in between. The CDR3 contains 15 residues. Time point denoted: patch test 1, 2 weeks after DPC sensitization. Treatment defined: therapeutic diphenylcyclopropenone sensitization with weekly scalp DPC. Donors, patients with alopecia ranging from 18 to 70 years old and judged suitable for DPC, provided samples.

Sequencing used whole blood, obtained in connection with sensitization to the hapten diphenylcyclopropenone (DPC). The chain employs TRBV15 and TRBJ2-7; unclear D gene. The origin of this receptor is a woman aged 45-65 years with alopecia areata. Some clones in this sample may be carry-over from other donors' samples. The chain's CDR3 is CATSRGGFDSYEQYF. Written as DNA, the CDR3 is TGTGCCACCAGCAGAGGGGGTTTTGACTCCTACGAGCAGTACTTC. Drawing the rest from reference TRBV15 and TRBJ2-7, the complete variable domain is DAMVIQNPRYQVTQFGKPVTLSCSQTLNHNVMYWYQQKSSQAPKLLFHYYDKDFNNEADTPDNFQSRRPNTSFCFLDIRSPGLGDTAMYLCATSRGGFDSYEQYFGPGTRLTVT.